Many counts were recorded for the clone carrying this TCR beta chain. Its antigen is not identified. This CDR3 is 15 amino acids long. V lost 3 bases, J lost 0 bases, and 4 bases stayed unmatched. Germline CDR1 reads SGHRS; CDR2 reads YFSETQ. TCR beta CDR3 regions were amplified from RNA. The HTBI primer set was used in a first-round RT-PCR of the TCR CDR3. TCRdb used MiXCR to reprocess the multiplex PCR reads, holding one entry per CDR3 protein. The profile shows under 300,000 distinct CDR3 sequences, around 20% of them singletons. This record belongs to a study of T cells in Graves' hyperthyroidism and ophthalmopathy. Study as a whole: Blood was drawn when the patient was first diagnosed and still untreated. General study findings and limits: Appearing also in blood were most of the thyroid clonotypes expanded above 0.001. The model forecast ophthalmopathy, anticipating it by a median around 6.9 months before onset. Ophthalmopathy and stable hyperthyroidism were told apart by a 13 V-J model.

The specimen was blood. The sequence was collected from a young man with Graves' ophthalmopathy. The chain carries TRBV5-1 and TRBJ2-7, with 9 bases identical to TRBD1. This chain's CDR3 is CASSSGQGLSYEQYF. CDR3 nucleotide sequence: TGCGCCAGCAGCTCGGGACAGGGACTCTCCTACGAGCAGTACTTC. Full variable domain (outside the CDR3, taken from reference TRBV5-1 and TRBJ2-7): KAGVTQTPRYLIKTRGQQVTLSCSPISGHRSVSWYQQTPGQGLQFLFEYFSETQRNKGNFPGRFSGRQFSNSRSEMNVSTLELGDSALYLCASSSGQGLSYEQYFGPGTRLTVT.